These 29 T cell receptor beta chains originate from one sample sequenced in a study of blood T cell repertoires in COVID-19. Repertoires were generated with immunoSEQ multiplex PCR, while TCRdb's copy carries only in-frame clones and drops some. Among approximately 80,000 clones listed, 88% were seen once. Material for sequencing was peripheral blood. The receptor source for this set is a human donor in a cohort sampled during active COVID-19.

The chain carries TRBV11-2 and TRBJ2-7, with D perhaps matching TRBD2 (6 bases). Between the trimmed V and J ends, which lost 1 base and 2 bases, there was a span of 12 bases. This CDR3 spans 15 amino acids. Germline lookup yields CDR1 SGHAT and CDR2 FQNNGV. The CDR3 sequence: CASSLGAGRAYEQYF. In DNA form, the CDR3 reads TGTGCCAGCAGCTTAGGGGCGGGGCGAGCCTACGAGCAGTACTTC.

The chain employs TRBV18 and TRBJ1-1; possible D gene TRBD1, 5 bases. The V end was cut by 6 bases, the J end by 7 bases, with 18 bases between. Germline-derived CDR1 and CDR2 are KGHSH and LQKENI. The CDR3 loop spans 14 amino acids. This CDR3 is CASSPAGGKDEAFF. The CDR3 DNA is TGTGCCAGCTCCCCCGCGGGGGGGAAGGATGAAGCTTTCTTT.

This rearrangement joins TRBV19 to TRBJ1-5; no firm D call. Trimming took 3 bases from V and 4 from J, leaving 10 bases between them. Looked up from germline, CDR1 is LNHDA and CDR2 is SQIVND (reference sequence). The CDR3 runs 14 residues. The CDR3 loop is CASSIYAWNQPQHF. As DNA, the CDR3 is TGTGCCAGTAGTATCTACGCATGGAATCAGCCCCAGCATTTT.

The chain carries TRBV7-6 and TRBJ2-2; 10 nucleotides line up with TRBD1. This CDR3 comprises 17 residues. The ends lost 0 bases at V and 4 bases at J; junction bases unmatched: 5. CDR1 is SGHVS, CDR2 FNYEAQ, per germline. CDR3 coding DNA: TGTGCCAGCAGCTTAGCTACCGGGACAGGGGCCACCGGGGAGCTGTTTTTT. It specifies CASSLATGTGATGELFF.

The chain is built from TRBV18 and TRBJ2-7; TRBD2 agrees at 9 bases. CDR3 size: 16 residues. Germline V gene lookup returns CDR1 KGHSH and CDR2 LQKENI. With V trimmed by 2 bases and J by 4 bases, 9 bases remained unmatched. CDR3 DNA sequence: TGTGCCAGCTCACCAATCGCGGGAGGGGGAACTTACGAGCAGTACTTC. This sequence encodes CASSPIAGGGTYEQYF.

This clone was observed a single time. The chain carries TRBV5-8 and TRBJ2-5; D is perhaps TRBD2 (5 bases). Trimming stripped 8 bases from V and 5 bases from J, with 13 bases between. This CDR3 contains 12 residues. In germline, CDR1 is SGHTS, CDR2 YDEGEE. CDR3 amino acids: CASKLVGETQYF. DNA for the CDR3: TGTGCCAGTAAACTAGTCGGCGAGACCCAGTACTTC.

As to this clone: The junction differs from germline at one of its ends, possibly a read error. This rearrangement joins TRBV20-1 to TRBJ1-2; 9 positions agree with TRBD1. The CDR3 is 10 residues long. The V gene's germline CDR1 is DFQATT and CDR2 SNEGSKA (reference sequence). The CDR3 bases are TGCAGTGCTGGGACAGGGACGATCATCTTC. It is translated as CSAGTGTIIF.

J is TRBJ1-3 and V is TRBV18; 7 positions match TRBD1. V lost 2 bases to trimming and J lost 2 bases; unmatched junction nucleotides: 0. There are 14 residues in the CDR3. Germline-derived CDR1 and CDR2 are KGHSH and LQKENI. CDR3 sequence: CASSPGTAGNTIYF. CDR3 sequence (DNA): TGTGCCAGCTCACCAGGGACAGCTGGAAACACCATATATTTT.

The rearrangement joins TRBV7-2 to TRBJ2-3; D is uncertain. V was trimmed by 5 bases and J by 7 bases, leaving 13 bases between them. Germline CDR1 is SGHTA and CDR2 is FQGNSA. The CDR3 loop spans 13 amino acids. The CDR3: CASSDLNTYTQYF. The CDR3, as DNA: TGTGCCAGCAGCGACTTGAACACTTATACGCAGTATTTT. Full variable domain (outside the CDR3, taken from reference TRBV7-2 and TRBJ2-3): GAGVSQSPSNKVTEKGKDVELRCDPISGHTALYWYRQSLGQGLEFLIYFQGNSAPDKSGLPSDRFSAERTGGSVSTLTIQRTQQEDSAVYLCASSDLNTYTQYFGPGTRLTVL.

The chain carries TRBV2 and TRBJ2-2; weak D call: TRBD1 (6 bases). The germline CDR1 and CDR2 sequences are SNHLY and FYNNEI. The CDR3 has 16 amino acids. The V end was cut by 2 bases, the J end by 0 bases, with 10 bases between. CDR3 DNA sequence: TGTGCCAGCAGTGAACTGGACAGCGCGAACACCGGGGAGCTGTTTTTT. Protein sequence: CASSELDSANTGELFF. The whole variable domain, remainder taken from reference TRBV2 and TRBJ2-2, is EPEVTQTPSHQVTQMGQEVILRCVPISNHLYFYWYRQILGQKVEFLVSFYNNEISEKSEIFDDQFSVERPDGSNFTLKIRSTKLEDSAMYFCASSELDSANTGELFFGEGSRLTVL.

V gene TRBV7-9 combines with J gene TRBJ2-2, with D possibly being TRBD2 (5 bases). The CDR3 consists of 18 residues. V lost 1 base and J 6 bases, leaving 21 bases between the germline ends. Germline values: CDR1 SEHNR, CDR2 FQNEAQ (reference sequence). CDR3 loop: CASSLEGLGSNSPGELFF. The CDR3, as DNA: TGTGCCAGCAGCTTAGAGGGTTTGGGGAGTAACAGTCCCGGGGAGCTGTTTTTT.

J is TRBJ2-5 and V is TRBV5-4; the match to TRBD2 covers 14 bases. The length of the CDR3 is 15 residues. V trimming: 4 bases; J trimming: 7 bases; junction bases outside the gene matches: 6. CDR1 SGHNT and CDR2 YYREEE come from the germline V gene (reference sequence). DNA of the CDR3: TGTGCCAGCAGCCAGACTAGCGGGGGGGCCGGGACCCAGTACTTC. This encodes CASSQTSGGAGTQYF.

This clone was seen a handful of times. The chain recombines TRBV9 with TRBJ1-2, with 8 nucleotides matching TRBD1. CDR1 is SGDLS and CDR2 is YYNGEE in the germline V gene. V trimming: 3 bases; J trimming: 1 base; junction bases outside the gene matches: 5. The CDR3 covers 15 residues. The CDR3 DNA reads TGTGCCAGCAGCGCTACAGGGGGGATTAACTATGGCTACACCTTC. Translated: CASSATGGINYGYTF.

This sequence joins TRBV9 and TRBJ2-3; 7 nucleotides align to TRBD1. With 0 bases clipped from V and 2 bases from J, the junction kept 6 bases outside the gene matches. This CDR3 region has 16 residues. Per germline, CDR1 SGDLS and CDR2 YYNGEE. The CDR3, as DNA: TGTGCCAGCAGCGTAGGGGACAGCGAATACACAGATACGCAGTATTTT. Amino acids: CASSVGDSEYTDTQYF.

The rearrangement links TRBV4-1 to TRBJ2-2; 7 bases map to TRBD2. The CDR3 sequence is 14 residues long. Trimming cost V 1 base and J 5 bases; bases outside gene matches: 1. Germline values: CDR1 MGHRA, CDR2 YSYEKL. CDR3 region: CASSQGLATGELFF. The CDR3 DNA sequence: TGCGCCAGCAGCCAAGGACTAGCTACCGGGGAGCTGTTTTTT.

The chain is built from TRBV9 and TRBJ2-7; no clear D gene. The ends were cut back, 1 base at V and 0 bases at J, with 8 bases in the middle. CDR3 length: 14 residues. CDR1 SGDLS and CDR2 YYNGEE come from the germline V gene. DNA for the CDR3: TGTGCCAGCAGCGTACAGCCTAGCTCCTACGAGCAGTACTTC. Translated: CASSVQPSSYEQYF.

The chain joins TRBV28 to TRBJ1-1, with D possibly matching TRBD1 (6 bases). Germline assignment: CDR1 MDHEN and CDR2 SYDVKM. The CDR3 extends over 13 amino acids. Deletions cut 4 bases from V and 2 bases from J, with 8 bases between. CDR3 in amino acids: CASSWTDNTEAFF. The CDR3 nucleotides read TGTGCCAGCAGTTGGACAGATAACACTGAAGCTTTCTTT.

V usage is TRBV2 and J usage is TRBJ1-1; D uncertain. CDR1 SNHLY and CDR2 FYNNEI come from the germline V gene. This CDR3 contains 11 residues. The V end was cut by 5 bases, the J end by 9 bases, with 10 bases between. The CDR3 protein is CASSTNIKAFF. The CDR3 DNA follows: TGTGCCAGCAGTACTAACATAAAAGCTTTCTTT.

The chain uses TRBV7-2 and TRBJ2-7; 7 nucleotides align to TRBD1. CDR3 size: 14 residues. Germline-derived CDR1 and CDR2 are SGHTA and FQGNSA. Germline trimming cut 5 bases from V and 3 bases from J; bases unmatched to any gene: 7. The CDR3 coding sequence is TGTGCCAGCAGCACAGGGGACCCCCGCTACGAGCAGTACTTC. This sequence encodes CASSTGDPRYEQYF.

The chain links TRBV5-1 to TRBJ1-3; tentative D call: TRBD1 (6 bases). Trimming removed 4 bases at V and 3 bases at J, with 8 bases between. This CDR3 has 13 residues. CDR1 is SGHRS, CDR2 YFSETQ, per germline. The CDR3 protein is CASSVDSGNTIYF. DNA of the CDR3: TGCGCCAGCAGCGTGGACAGTGGAAACACCATATATTTT.

This chain connects TRBV12-3 or TRBV12-4 to TRBJ2-7; D unclear. The CDR3 runs 13 residues. The V end lost 5 bases, the J end lost 2 bases, and 10 bases lay between the germline ends. This chain's CDR3 is CASSPTETYEQYF. The CDR3, as DNA: TGTGCCAGCAGTCCCACAGAAACCTACGAGCAGTACTTC.

V and J are TRBV11-2 and TRBJ2-7; no firm D call. V shed 0 bases and J shed 2 bases, with 8 bases lying between them. The CDR3 contains 14 residues. Germline V CDR1 and CDR2: SGHAT, FQNNGV. The CDR3 region is CASSLDVETYEQYF. CDR3 DNA sequence: TGTGCCAGCAGCTTAGATGTAGAGACCTACGAGCAGTACTTC.

This clone was seen only once. CDR3 bases: TGTGCCAGCAGGCTAGGAGGTGTCAGGGGTAAAAACGAGCAGTACTTC. Translated, it gives CASRLGGVRGKNEQYF. The gene calls are TRBV7-2 and TRBJ2-7; perhaps TRBD1 as D (6 bases). Trimming removed 6 bases at V and 5 bases at J, with 23 bases between. Germline V gene data show CDR1 as SGHTA and CDR2 as FQGNSA. The CDR3 loop spans 16 amino acids.

The CDR3 sequence: CASSQVDRVTTEAFF. CDR3 nucleotides: TGTGCCAGCAGCCAAGTAGACAGGGTAACCACTGAAGCTTTCTTT. The chain recombines TRBV4-2 with TRBJ1-1; 7 nucleotides agree with TRBD1. This CDR3 is 15 amino acids long. In germline, CDR1 is LGHNA, CDR2 YNFKEQ. V lost 1 base, J lost 4 bases, and 6 bases stayed unmatched.

This CDR3 is CASSLRQGWETQYF. Written as DNA, the CDR3 is TGTGCCAGCAGCTTGAGGCAGGGCTGGGAGACCCAGTACTTC. The V gene is TRBV5-4, the J gene TRBJ2-5; TRBD1 is a possible D gene (5 bases). The CDR3 runs to 14 residues. The germline V and J ends were trimmed by 1 base and 5 bases, with 12 bases remaining between them. Germline CDR1 reads SGHNT; CDR2 reads YYREEE (reference sequence).

CDR3 DNA: TGTGCCAGCCCTAGGGGCAGGGAAATCACAGATACGCAGTATTTT. It is translated as CASPRGREITDTQYF. The V and J genes are TRBV28 and TRBJ2-3; possible D gene TRBD1, 5 bases. Germline V gene sequence: CDR1 MDHEN, CDR2 SYDVKM. The CDR3 extends over 15 amino acids. Trimming took 8 bases from V and 2 from J, leaving 17 bases between them.

The rearrangement joins TRBV6-1 to TRBJ1-2, with D uncertain. Trimming took 0 bases from V and 3 from J, leaving 14 bases between them. This CDR3 contains 16 residues. The germline CDR1 and CDR2 sequences are MNHNS and SASEGT. The CDR3 region is CASSEATFEQHYGYTF. The CDR3 DNA follows: TGTGCCAGCAGTGAAGCCACGTTCGAACAGCACTATGGCTACACCTTC.

This clone was recorded once. This chain joins TRBV12-2 and TRBJ1-4; TRBD1, the D gene given by the table, was not confirmed from the DNA. TRBV12-2 has pseudogene status. The CDR3 is made up of 16 amino acids. In DNA form, the CDR3 reads TGTGCAAGTCGCTTATCAGGGGGCCAGGGAAATGAAAAACTGTTTTTT. It is translated as CASRLSGGQGNEKLFF.

CDR3 DNA: TGCGCCAGCAGCTTGTCCTCAGGGGCTTACGAAAAACTGTTTTTT. This gives the protein CASSLSSGAYEKLFF. The rearrangement uses TRBV5-1 and TRBJ1-4, with D possibly TRBD1 on 6 matching bases. This CDR3 has 15 amino acids. The V gene's germline CDR1 is SGHRS and CDR2 YFSETQ. Trimming removed 1 base from V and 8 bases from J, with 15 bases in between.